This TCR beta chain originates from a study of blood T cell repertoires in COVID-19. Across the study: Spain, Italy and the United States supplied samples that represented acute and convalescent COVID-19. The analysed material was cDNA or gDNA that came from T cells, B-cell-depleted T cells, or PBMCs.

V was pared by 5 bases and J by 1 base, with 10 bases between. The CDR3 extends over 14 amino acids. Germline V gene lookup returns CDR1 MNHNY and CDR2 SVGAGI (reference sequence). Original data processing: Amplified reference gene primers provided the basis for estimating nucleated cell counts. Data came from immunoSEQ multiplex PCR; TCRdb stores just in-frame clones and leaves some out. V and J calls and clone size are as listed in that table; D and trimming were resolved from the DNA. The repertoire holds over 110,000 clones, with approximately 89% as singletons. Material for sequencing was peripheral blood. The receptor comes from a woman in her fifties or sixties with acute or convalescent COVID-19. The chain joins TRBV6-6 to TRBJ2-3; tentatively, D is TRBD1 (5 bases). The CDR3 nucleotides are TGTGCCAGCAGTCCCCAGGGTGGCACAGATACGCAGTATTTT. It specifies CASSPQGGTDTQYF.